These T cell receptor beta chains were read from a single sample in a study of cytomegalovirus exposure and HLA in healthy donors. TCRdb's copy holds only in-frame clones and misses some; the assay was immunoSEQ multiplex PCR. The sample gives some 170,000 clones, just under 80% of which show up once; roughly 10% is in the top ten. Input material: PBMCs. These receptors came from a man aged 18 to 29 in good health and CMV-seropositive. Both conserved end residues are part of each CDR3. D genes are given only for firm matches. Only some rows state a clone size, as once, few, many or a class for expanded clones.

TGTGCCATCCAGGGGGCTAGCGGGAGGGAGACCCAGTACTTC	CAIQGASGRETQYF	TRBD2	TRBV10-3	NA	TRBJ2-5
TGTGCCAGCAGCTTGAGGACGGGAAATGAAAAACTGTTTTTT	CASSLRTGNEKLFF	NA	TRBV7-3	NA	TRBJ1-4
TGTGCCAGTAGTATAGGTCGGGGGGCGAGAACTGAAGCTTTCTTT	CASSIGRGARTEAFF	NA	TRBV19	NA	TRBJ1-1
TGTGCCTGGAGACAGGATGTGAACACTGAAGCTTTCTTT	CAWRQDVNTEAFF	NA	TRBV30	NA	TRBJ1-1
TGTGCCAGCTCCCCAGAAACTAACAGGGCCAACGAGCAGTACTTC	CASSPETNRANEQYF	NA	TRBV18	NA	TRBJ2-7
TGTGCCAGCAGCTCTCGCGCCAGGGGAGAACCGGTAGCTTTCTTT	CASSSRARGEPVAFF	NA	TRBV11-2	NA	TRBJ1-1
TGTGCCAGTACCCCATCCCCGGAGAACTATGGCTACACCTTC	CASTPSPENYGYTF	NA	TRBV19	NA	TRBJ1-2
TGTGCCAGCAGCTTTGGGACTAGCGGGAGAAATGAGCAGTTCTTC	CASSFGTSGRNEQFF	TRBD2	TRBV5-6	NA	TRBJ2-1
TGTGCCAGCAGCCCCCCGAGCGGCCTAACAGATACGCAGTATTTT	CASSPPSGLTDTQYF	NA	TRBV7-9	NA	TRBJ2-3
TGTGCCAGCAGCTTGGGGGCACTAGCGGGATCCAACGAGCAGTACTTC	CASSLGALAGSNEQYF	TRBD2	TRBV5-4	NA	TRBJ2-7
TGTGCCAGCAGCTTGGCGGGACAGGGAGGGGAGACCCAGTACTTC	CASSLAGQGGETQYF	TRBD1	TRBV5-4	NA	TRBJ2-5
TGTGCCAGCAGCTTACTAGAGGGGGCGAACACTGAAGCTTTCTTT	CASSLLEGANTEAFF	TRBD1	TRBV7-9	NA	TRBJ1-1
TGTGCCAGCAGTTTAACAGGGGGGCTGCTAGGGGACCAGTACTTC	CASSLTGGLLGDQYF	TRBD1	TRBV28	NA	TRBJ2-5
TGTGCCAGCAGCTTAAAGTCGGCGGATTCAACTAATGAAAAACTGTTTTTT	CASSLKSADSTNEKLFF	NA	TRBV7-6	NA	TRBJ1-4
TGTGCCAGCAGCTTAGGCGGGGCAGTCACAGATACGCAGTATTTT	CASSLGGAVTDTQYF	NA	TRBV7-2	once	TRBJ2-3
TGTGCCAGCAGCTTAATCATGACAGGGGATAACTATGGCTACACCTTC	CASSLIMTGDNYGYTF	TRBD1	TRBV7-2	NA	TRBJ1-2
TGTGCCAGCAGTGAAGCGCTTCGATTGAGGGGGTCGGTGTTTTATACTGAAGCTTTCTTT	CASSEALRLRGSVFYTEAFF	NA	TRBV2	NA	TRBJ1-1
TGTGCCAGCAGCTTAGGACACTCCTACGAGCAGTACTTC	CASSLGHSYEQYF	NA	TRBV7-6	NA	TRBJ2-7
TGTGCCAGCAGTGTCGGGGGCGAGCAGTACTTC	CASSVGGEQYF	NA	TRBV2	NA	TRBJ2-7
TGTGCCAGCAGCCCTGGGACTAGCGGGATTTTGTACACCGGGGAGCTGTTTTTT	CASSPGTSGILYTGELFF	TRBD2	TRBV5-6	NA	TRBJ2-2
TGTGCCAGCAGCTTACGACAGGCGTCGGTCGAGCAGTACTTC	CASSLRQASVEQYF	NA	TRBV7-2	NA	TRBJ2-7
TGTGCCAGCAGGCTACAGGGTTCCACCGGGGAGCTGTTTTTT	CASRLQGSTGELFF	NA	TRBV6-5	NA	TRBJ2-2
TGTGCCAGTAGTCTCGGACTAGCGGGAGGCAAATACGAGCAGTACTTC	CASSLGLAGGKYEQYF	TRBD2	TRBV19	NA	TRBJ2-7
TGTGCCAGCAGCTTATTCGTTATGAACACTGAAGCTTTCTTT	CASSLFVMNTEAFF	NA	TRBV7-8	NA	TRBJ1-1
TGTGCCAGCAGCTTAAATCGAGGGCTGGGCTATGGCTACACCTTC	CASSLNRGLGYGYTF	NA	TRBV11-2	once	TRBJ1-2
TGTGCCAGCAGCTCCTATAGCCCCTCCTACGAGCAGTACTTC	CASSSYSPSYEQYF	NA	TRBV7-8	few	TRBJ2-7
TGTGCCAGTACCACAGGACAGGGCGGTCTCGGCGAGCAGTACTTC	CASTTGQGGLGEQYF	TRBD1	TRBV19	once	TRBJ2-7
TGCGCCAGCAGCTGGGGGACAGGGAGGGATACGCAGTATTTT	CASSWGTGRDTQYF	TRBD1	TRBV5-1	few	TRBJ2-3
TGTGCCAGCAGCTTGGTGGGACAGGGGTTCTTC	CASSLVGQGFF	TRBD1	TRBV7-2	NA	TRBJ2-1
TGTGCCAGCAGCACCTCGGGGGGCAATGAGCAGTTCTTC	CASSTSGGNEQFF	TRBD2	TRBV9	NA	TRBJ2-1
TGTGCCAGCAGTTTATCGGGTTACAATCAGCCCCAGCATTTT	CASSLSGYNQPQHF	NA	TRBV28	NA	TRBJ1-5
TGTGCCAGCAGCCAGCTCCCGGGACAGGGTGCAGATACGCAGTATTTT	CASSQLPGQGADTQYF	TRBD1	TRBV14	NA	TRBJ2-3
TGTGCCAGCCGGGACAGGCGCACTGAAGCTTTCTTT	CASRDRRTEAFF	TRBD1	TRBV27	NA	TRBJ1-1
TGTGCCAGCAGCTTCGGGTTCGAGCGGGAGTACTTC	CASSFGFEREYF	NA	TRBV7-9	few	TRBJ2-7
TGTGCCAGCAGTCACCGGGACAGGGGAAGGAGGGAGCTGTTTTTT	CASSHRDRGRRELFF	TRBD1	TRBV2	NA	TRBJ2-2
TGTGCCAGCAGTTACCAGGGGATTGAGGGGCAGTACTTC	CASSYQGIEGQYF	NA	TRBV25-1	NA	TRBJ2-7